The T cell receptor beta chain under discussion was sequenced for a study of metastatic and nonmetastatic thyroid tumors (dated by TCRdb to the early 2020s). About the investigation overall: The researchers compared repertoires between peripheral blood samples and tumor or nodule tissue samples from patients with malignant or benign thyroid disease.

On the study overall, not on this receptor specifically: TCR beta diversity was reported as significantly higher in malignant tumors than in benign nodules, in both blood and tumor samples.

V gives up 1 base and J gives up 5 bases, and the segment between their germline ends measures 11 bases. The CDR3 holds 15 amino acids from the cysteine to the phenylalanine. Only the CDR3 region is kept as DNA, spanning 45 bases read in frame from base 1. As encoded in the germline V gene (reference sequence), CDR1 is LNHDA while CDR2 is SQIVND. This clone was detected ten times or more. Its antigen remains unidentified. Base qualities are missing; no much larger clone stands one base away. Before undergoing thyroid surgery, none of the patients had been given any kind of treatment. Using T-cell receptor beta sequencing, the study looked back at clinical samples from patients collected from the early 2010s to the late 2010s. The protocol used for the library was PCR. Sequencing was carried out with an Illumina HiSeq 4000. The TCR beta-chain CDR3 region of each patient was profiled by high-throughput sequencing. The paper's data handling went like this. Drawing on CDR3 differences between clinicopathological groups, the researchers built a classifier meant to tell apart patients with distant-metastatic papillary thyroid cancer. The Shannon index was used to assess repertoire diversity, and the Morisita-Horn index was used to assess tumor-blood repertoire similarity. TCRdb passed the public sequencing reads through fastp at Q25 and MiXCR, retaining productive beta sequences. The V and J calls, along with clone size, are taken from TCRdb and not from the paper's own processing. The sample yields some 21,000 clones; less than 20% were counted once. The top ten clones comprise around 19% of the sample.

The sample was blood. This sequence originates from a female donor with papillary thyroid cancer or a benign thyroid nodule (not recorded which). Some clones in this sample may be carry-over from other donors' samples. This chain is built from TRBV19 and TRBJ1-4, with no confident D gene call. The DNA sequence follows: TGTGCCAGTAGTATAGCCAGGAGGGCAAATGAAAAACTGTTTTTT. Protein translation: CASSIARRANEKLFF.